Listed below are T cell receptor beta chains from one sample, sequenced in a study of identical twins. MiXCR was run by TCRdb on the 5' RACE reads, yielding one entry per CDR3 protein. The sample lists 450,000 or so distinct CDR3 sequences, approximately 15% occurring once. These sequences were also reported in another study, on yellow fever vaccine responses in identical twins.

Sequencing input: CD4+ T cells sorted from blood. These receptors were taken from a woman between 18 and 30 years old in good health. CDR3s leave out the opening cysteine and the closing phenylalanine or tryptophan. The order of the fields is J gene, V gene, CDR3 protein.

j_call: TRBJ2-7
v_call: TRBV14
cdr3_aa: ASSHRTYISYEQY

j_call: TRBJ2-1
v_call: TRBV28
cdr3_aa: ASSLYLPGMDEQF

j_call: TRBJ2-2
v_call: TRBV20-1
cdr3_aa: SAGGQARGTGELF

j_call: TRBJ2-2
v_call: TRBV29-1
cdr3_aa: SVGGIGELF

j_call: TRBJ2-5
v_call: TRBV15
cdr3_aa: ATSRDDRLETQY

j_call: TRBJ1-1
v_call: TRBV6-5
cdr3_aa: ASSYGGGADTEAF

j_call: TRBJ1-2
v_call: TRBV6-5
cdr3_aa: ASSYTAAPTIGYT

j_call: TRBJ1-1
v_call: TRBV4-3
cdr3_aa: ASSYDLTGGRGTEAF

j_call: TRBJ2-7
v_call: TRBV7-9
cdr3_aa: ASSFGQGLL

j_call: TRBJ2-1
v_call: TRBV24-1
cdr3_aa: ATSGQGFGYNEQF

j_call: TRBJ2-1
v_call: TRBV5-1
cdr3_aa: ASSWLTSYNEQF

j_call: TRBJ2-1
v_call: TRBV6-2/TRBV6-3
cdr3_aa: ASRPYYNEQF

j_call: TRBJ2-1
v_call: TRBV18
cdr3_aa: ASSRLQGIYNEQF

j_call: TRBJ2-5
v_call: TRBV5-1
cdr3_aa: ASRSGTSLNMETQY

j_call: TRBJ2-7
v_call: TRBV7-9
cdr3_aa: ASSPRGTEMGYEQY

j_call: TRBJ2-7
v_call: TRBV29-1
cdr3_aa: SVEDGGQGYYEQY

j_call: TRBJ2-3
v_call: TRBV9
cdr3_aa: ASSVGGFLATDTQY

j_call: TRBJ2-7
v_call: TRBV28
cdr3_aa: ASSFLDGGRDEQY

j_call: TRBJ1-5
v_call: TRBV10-3
cdr3_aa: AISEWGRAGRPQH

j_call: TRBJ2-5
v_call: TRBV6-2/TRBV6-3
cdr3_aa: ASSYSADRVGTQY

j_call: TRBJ2-5
v_call: TRBV5-1
cdr3_aa: ASSRRGMRGEETQY

j_call: TRBJ1-2
v_call: TRBV29-1
cdr3_aa: SVATGQPNYGYT

j_call: TRBJ2-1
v_call: TRBV12-3/TRBV12-4
cdr3_aa: ASSPRTNEQF

j_call: TRBJ2-2
v_call: TRBV15
cdr3_aa: ATSREYARGRTGELF

j_call: TRBJ2-7
v_call: TRBV25-1
cdr3_aa: ATPREKTYEQY

j_call: TRBJ1-1
v_call: TRBV6-5
cdr3_aa: ASSSTNSGTEAF

j_call: TRBJ2-2
v_call: TRBV28
cdr3_aa: ASIGGGRNTGELF

j_call: TRBJ2-1
v_call: TRBV12-3/TRBV12-4
cdr3_aa: ASSLKGPPAEQF

j_call: TRBJ2-1
v_call: TRBV5-1
cdr3_aa: ASSPGPEPYNEQF

j_call: TRBJ2-1
v_call: TRBV7-9
cdr3_aa: ASSSRDRYNEQF

j_call: TRBJ2-5
v_call: TRBV7-2
cdr3_aa: ASRYSDQTQY

j_call: TRBJ2-3
v_call: TRBV7-9
cdr3_aa: ASSLARKGADTQY

j_call: TRBJ1-1
v_call: TRBV29-1
cdr3_aa: SVGPLGGEAF

j_call: TRBJ2-7
v_call: TRBV7-8
cdr3_aa: ASSLVVAYEQY

j_call: TRBJ2-2
v_call: TRBV15
cdr3_aa: ATRARRDTGELF

j_call: TRBJ2-5
v_call: TRBV6-2/TRBV6-3
cdr3_aa: ASSYELGTGLEETQY

j_call: TRBJ1-2
v_call: TRBV20-1
cdr3_aa: SASDRQAGYT

j_call: TRBJ2-3
v_call: TRBV7-2
cdr3_aa: ASSGLDTQY

j_call: TRBJ2-7
v_call: TRBV10-3
cdr3_aa: AISETGSSYEQY

j_call: TRBJ2-1
v_call: TRBV9
cdr3_aa: ASSVEEGGGYNEQF